A single sample gave rise to the 18 T cell receptor beta chains below, sequenced in a study of shared clonotypes between healthy human individuals. Data came from immunoSEQ multiplex PCR; TCRdb stores just in-frame clones and leaves some out. The repertoire includes around 2,000,000 clones, 90% to 95% of them detected once, and 1.5% to 2% sits in the top ten. Naive CD8 isolation took CD45RO-negative cells positively selected for CCR7 and excluded terminally differentiated effector memory CD45RA+ cells. Sequences were obtained from naive CD8+ T cells from PBMCs. The source of these receptors is a man aged 18-30 years in good health. Some clones in this sample may be carry-over from other donors' samples.

This clone was picked up one time. This chain links TRBV4-2 with TRBJ1-2; possible D gene TRBD1, 6 bases. Germline CDR1 and CDR2: LGHNA and YNFKEQ. The CDR3 loop spans 13 amino acids. The germline V and J ends were trimmed by 3 bases and 6 bases, with 11 bases remaining between them. In nucleotides, the CDR3 is TGTGCCAGCAGCCAGGGGGGCTTGGATGGCTACACCTTC. Its translation: CASSQGGLDGYTF.

A note on this clone: Additional DNA sequences in this sample encode the identical CDR3. The V and J genes are TRBV7-8 and TRBJ2-1, with 11 bases aligning to TRBD2. J was trimmed by 4 bases and V by 3 bases; bases with no gene match: 2. This CDR3 spans 15 amino acids. Per germline, CDR1 SGHVS and CDR2 FQNEAQ. CDR3 in DNA: TGTGCCAGCAGCTTGGGGACTAGCGGTTACAATGAGCAGTTCTTC. Amino acids: CASSLGTSGYNEQFF.

The V call is TRBV6-6, the J call TRBJ2-1; D uncertain. The germline V gene has CDR1 MNHNY and CDR2 SVGAGI (reference sequence). This CDR3 region has 13 residues. Between the trimmed V and J ends, which lost 0 bases and 9 bases, there was a span of 9 bases. CDR3 in amino acids: CASSYSLGPEQFF. The CDR3 nucleotides are TGTGCCAGCAGTTACTCTCTGGGCCCTGAGCAGTTCTTC.

This chain links TRBV9 with TRBJ1-1; the match to TRBD1 covers 9 bases. V shed 3 bases, J shed 4 bases, and the junction held 4 bases outside the gene matches. The CDR3 extends over 14 amino acids. The germline gives CDR1 SGDLS, CDR2 YYNGEE. The CDR3 reads CASSAHRGPTEAFF. Written as DNA, the CDR3 is TGTGCCAGCAGCGCCCACAGGGGGCCCACTGAAGCTTTCTTT.

The V gene is TRBV19, the J gene TRBJ2-7; D unclear. V was shortened by 5 bases and J by 5 bases, with 16 bases between the two germline ends. This CDR3 has 14 amino acids. Looked up from germline, CDR1 is LNHDA and CDR2 is SQIVND (reference sequence). The CDR3 DNA reads TGTGCCAGTAGTCCCGGGCCTTATACCCACGAGCAGTACTTC. Protein sequence: CASSPGPYTHEQYF.

The chain has TRBV7-8 and TRBJ2-3, with 8 bases lining up with TRBD1. The CDR3 runs 15 residues. Trimming at V came to 6 bases and at J to 6 bases, leaving 11 bases not matched to a gene. CDR1 and CDR2 (germline): SGHVS, FQNEAQ. This CDR3 reads CASRRTGTTGDTQYF. CDR3 coding DNA: TGTGCCAGCAGGCGGACAGGGACGACAGGGGATACGCAGTATTTT.

The chain joins TRBV7-9 to TRBJ2-7, with 8 bases lining up with TRBD1. The ends lost 4 bases at V and 9 bases at J; junction bases unmatched: 8. The CDR3 spans 13 residues. Germline V gene lookup returns CDR1 SEHNR and CDR2 FQNEAQ (reference sequence). CDR3 coding DNA: TGTGCCAGCAGCTCATTACGGGACAGGAGGCAGTACTTC. Encoded protein: CASSSLRDRRQYF. The whole variable domain, filled in from reference TRBV7-9 and TRBJ2-7, reads DTGVSQNPRHKITKRGQNVTFRCDPISEHNRLYWYRQTLGQGPEFLTYFQNEAQLEKSRLLSDRFSAERPKGSFSTLEIQRTEQGDSAMYLCASSSLRDRRQYFGPGTRLTVT.

The chain has TRBV7-9 and TRBJ2-3; maybe TRBD2 (6 bases). The germline V and J ends were trimmed by 2 bases and 0 bases, with 12 bases remaining between them. This CDR3 region has 16 residues. Per the germline V gene, CDR1 is SEHNR and CDR2 is FQNEAQ (reference sequence). CDR3 bases: TGTGCCAGCAGCTTATCGGCGGGATTAAGCACAGATACGCAGTATTTT. It codes for CASSLSAGLSTDTQYF.

The chain recombines TRBV5-4 with TRBJ1-2, with unresolved D. The V gene's germline CDR1 is SGHNT and CDR2 YYREEE (reference sequence). The CDR3 covers 12 residues. V lost 4 bases, J lost 7 bases, and 11 bases lay in between. As DNA, the CDR3 is TGTGCCAGCAGCAGCGAGGACCCTGGCTACACCTTC. The encoded protein is CASSSEDPGYTF.

The rearrangement links TRBV11-2 to TRBJ2-3, with a possible D match to TRBD2 (6 bases). This CDR3 has 13 amino acids. The germline V and J ends were trimmed by 11 bases and 5 bases, with 17 bases remaining between them. CDR1 is SGHAT and CDR2 is FQNNGV in the germline V gene. CDR3 bases: TGTGCCGCCCGGGAGAGGGTTAAAGATACGCAGTATTTT. This gives the protein CAARERVKDTQYF.

Note on this clone: The sample contains more than one DNA sequence encoding this CDR3. The chain employs TRBV28 and TRBJ2-1; D remains unclear. The germline V gene encodes CDR1 MDHEN and CDR2 SYDVKM. The CDR3 is made up of 11 amino acids. Deletions cut 6 bases from V and 4 bases from J, with 4 bases between. As DNA, the CDR3 is TGTGCCAGCAGGCGGTACAATGAGCAGTTCTTC. This translates into CASRRYNEQFF.

J is TRBJ2-1 and V is TRBV6-1; 9 bases fit TRBD2. CDR1 is MNHNS and CDR2 is SASEGT in the germline V gene. The CDR3 has 15 amino acids. After removal of 6 bases from V and 8 bases from J, the junction contained 11 bases not matched to a gene. This chain's CDR3 is CASRGWPSGTDEQFF. The CDR3 bases are TGTGCCAGCAGGGGGTGGCCTAGCGGGACCGATGAGCAGTTCTTC.

The gene calls are TRBV7-9 and TRBJ2-5; 8 bases line up with TRBD1. The germline V gene encodes CDR1 SEHNR and CDR2 FQNEAQ (reference sequence). This CDR3 contains 15 residues. Trimming took 5 bases from V and 4 from J; bases not matched to a gene: 9. The CDR3: CASSGLAGGLETQYF. CDR3 sequence (DNA): TGTGCCAGCAGCGGCCTAGCAGGGGGCCTAGAGACCCAGTACTTC.

This clone was seen a handful of times. This specimen includes other DNA sequences encoding the same CDR3. This rearrangement joins TRBV30 to TRBJ1-1; D perhaps matches TRBD1 (6 bases). Germline values: CDR1 GTSNPN, CDR2 SVGIG (reference sequence). The CDR3 sequence is 12 residues long. The ends were cut back, 5 bases at V and 0 bases at J, with 7 bases in the middle. CDR3 sequence reads: CAWSGVNTEAFF. Here the CDR3 DNA reads TGTGCCTGGTCAGGGGTGAACACTGAAGCTTTCTTT.

This CDR3 reads CASSNSEFYEQYF. Written as DNA, the CDR3 is TGTGCCAGCAGCAACTCAGAATTCTACGAGCAGTACTTC. The rearrangement uses TRBV7-9 and TRBJ2-7; D is undetermined. The CDR3 has 13 residues. Between the trimmed V and J ends, which lost 5 bases and 3 bases, there was a span of 11 bases. From germline, CDR1 is SEHNR and CDR2 FQNEAQ (reference sequence).

This clone has just a few counts. The junction departs from germline at one end; a sequencing error may be responsible. The chain combines TRBV30 with TRBJ1-2; 7 bases are a match to TRBD1. Germline V gene lookup returns CDR1 GTSNPN and CDR2 SVGIG (reference sequence). The CDR3 runs 11 residues. This chain's CDR3 is CAWRVTGPEGF. CDR3 nucleotide sequence: TGTGCCTGGAGGGTGACAGGGCCTGAAGGCTTC.

Comments on this clone: Different DNA sequences within this sample yield the same CDR3. V usage is TRBV10-3 and J usage is TRBJ2-1; no reliable D call. Germline values: CDR1 ENHRY, CDR2 SYGVKD. The CDR3 runs 11 residues. V lost 0 bases and J 8 bases, leaving 2 bases between the germline ends. CDR3 DNA: TGTGCCATCAGTGAGTCGTATGAGCAGTTCTTC. It translates to CAISESYEQFF.

As for this clone: Other DNA sequences in this specimen translate into the identical CDR3. V is TRBV27 and J is TRBJ2-1; 13 nucleotides align to TRBD2. The CDR3 is 15 residues long. Germline V gene lookup returns CDR1 MNHEY and CDR2 SMNVEV (reference sequence). The J segment lost 7 bases and the V segment lost 5 bases, leaving 5 bases of the junction unmatched. The CDR3 nucleotides are TGTGCCAGCAGTCCGGGGACTAGCGGGGCGAATGAGCAGTTCTTC. This codes for CASSPGTSGANEQFF.